This TCR beta chain was recovered during a study of blood T cell repertoires in COVID-19. CDR1 and CDR2 from the germline V gene are GTSNPN and SVGIG (reference sequence). The CDR3 runs 17 residues. V was pared by 3 bases and J by 3 bases, with 9 bases of the junction left unmatched. This clone occurred a few times. The table came from immunoSEQ multiplex PCR; TCRdb's copy has only in-frame clones and leaves some out. The sample records around 260,000 clones, more than 65% being singletons. The sequenced sample consisted of peripheral blood. The TCR originated in a person aged 65-85 years with COVID-19, enrolled during active disease. This sequence joins TRBV30 and TRBJ1-4; 11 positions agree with TRBD1. DNA of the CDR3: TGTGCCTGGAGCGCTAGGACAGGGGGCCGGTCTAATGAAAAACTGTTTTTT. It specifies CAWSARTGGRSNEKLFF. Full variable domain (missing parts from reference TRBV30 and TRBJ1-4): SQTIHQWPATLVQPVGSPLSLECTVEGTSNPNLYWYRQAAGRGLQLLFYSVGIGQISSEVPQNLSASRPQDRQFILSSKKLLLSDSGFYLCAWSARTGGRSNEKLFFGSGTQLSVL.